Shown below are 14 T cell receptor beta chains from a single sample sequenced in a study of blood T cell repertoires in COVID-19. Data came from immunoSEQ multiplex PCR; TCRdb stores just in-frame clones and leaves some out. The data show about 430,000 clones, with roughly 88% seen just once and 1.4% held by the top ten. Source material: PBMCs or T cells enriched from blood (not recorded which). The receptor source for this set is a young woman who had been exposed to COVID-19.

The chain's CDR3 is CASSHGQGRSDLRYGYTF. DNA for the CDR3: TGCGCCAGCAGCCACGGACAGGGCCGTTCAGATCTTCGATATGGCTACACCTTC. The chain joins TRBV4-1 to TRBJ1-2; the match to TRBD1 covers 8 bases. The V gene end was trimmed by 3 bases and the J gene end by 5 bases; junction bases not matched to a gene: 17. The CDR3 extends over 18 amino acids. Per the germline V gene, CDR1 is MGHRA and CDR2 is YSYEKL.

A single count supports this clone. J is TRBJ2-2 and V is TRBV6-5; 7 bases are shared with TRBD1. This CDR3 is built from 15 residues. V lost 5 bases, J lost 3 bases, and 6 bases stayed unmatched. Germline V gene lookup returns CDR1 MNHEY and CDR2 SVGAGI. CDR3 nucleotides: TGTGCCAGCAGTCAGACAGGGCCCTACACCGGGGAGCTGTTTTTT. This translates into CASSQTGPYTGELFF.

The chain links TRBV7-3 to TRBJ2-3, with D possibly matching TRBD2 (6 bases). The germline gives CDR1 SGHTA, CDR2 FQGTGA. CDR3 length: 17 residues. The ends were cut back, 6 bases at V and 7 bases at J, with 26 bases in the middle. CDR3 loop: CASSIGILPGGANTQYF. CDR3 nucleotide sequence: TGTGCCAGCAGTATCGGCATACTCCCAGGCGGGGCAAATACGCAGTATTTT.

CDR3 in DNA: TGTGCCAGCAGCTCCGGGCCTTGGACTAGCGGGATAGCCCAGTTCTTC. It translates to CASSSGPWTSGIAQFF. The chain employs TRBV11-3 and TRBJ2-1; 12 positions match TRBD2. The CDR3 is made up of 16 amino acids. CDR1 and CDR2 (germline): SGHNT, YENEEA. The V and J ends lost 4 bases and 13 bases, in that order; junction bases with no gene match: 14.

The chain has TRBV7-2 and TRBJ1-6; no reliable D call. The length of the CDR3 is 15 residues. The germline gives CDR1 SGHTA, CDR2 FQGNSA. V lost 1 base and J lost 6, with 10 bases in between. In DNA, the CDR3 is TGTGCCAGCAGCTTAGTTCCGGGGATTAATTCACCCCTCCACTTT. Its protein product is CASSLVPGINSPLHF.

This clone was picked up a small number of times. The chain carries TRBV10-2 and TRBJ2-7; a possible D gene is TRBD1 (8 bases). V dropped 3 bases and J dropped 9 bases, with 12 bases sitting between them. The CDR3 length is 12 residues. The germline gives CDR1 WSHSY, CDR2 SAAADI. The CDR3 coding sequence is TGCGCCAGCAGTGAACAGGGGGAGGGGCAGTACTTC. This translates into CASSEQGEGQYF.

The V and J genes are TRBV4-3 and TRBJ2-1; 7 nucleotides agree with TRBD2. V dropped 1 base and J dropped 4; count of bases not matched to a gene: 4. Germline V gene sequence: CDR1 LGHNA, CDR2 YSLEER. The CDR3 is 15 amino acids. The CDR3 coding sequence is TGCGCCAGCAGCCAAGTCCAGCGGGATTACAATGAGCAGTTCTTC. It yields the protein CASSQVQRDYNEQFF.

In its sample, this clone was seen a few times. The CDR3 is CASIPTRWGGTEAFF. The CDR3 DNA is TGTGCCAGCATCCCGACTAGGTGGGGGGGCACTGAAGCTTTCTTT. The genes are TRBV6-5 and TRBJ1-1; weak D call: TRBD1 (5 bases). The CDR3 contains 15 residues. Germline CDR1 is MNHEY and CDR2 is SVGAGI. V was shortened by 7 bases and J by 4 bases, with 19 bases between the two germline ends.

The chain combines TRBV15 with TRBJ2-2, with 8 nucleotides matching TRBD1. From germline, CDR1 is LNHNV and CDR2 YYDKDF (reference sequence). After removal of 3 bases from V and 4 bases from J, the junction contained 7 bases not matched to a gene. The CDR3 is made up of 16 amino acids. The CDR3 here is CATSSPTTGATGELFF. The CDR3 nucleotides read TGTGCCACCAGCAGCCCGACGACAGGGGCCACCGGGGAGCTGTTTTTT.

The rearrangement joins TRBV19 to TRBJ2-7; a possible D gene is TRBD2 (6 bases). V was trimmed by 1 base and J by 3 bases, leaving 10 bases between them. Germline CDR1 is LNHDA and CDR2 is SQIVND (reference sequence). The CDR3 consists of 14 residues. CDR3 sequence reads: CASSIAGGDYEQYF. Here the CDR3 DNA reads TGTGCCAGTAGTATAGCTGGCGGGGACTACGAGCAGTACTTC.

V is TRBV15 and J is TRBJ2-1, with TRBD2 as a possible D gene (6 bases). The V and J ends lost 0 bases and 7 bases respectively, with 19 bases between them. The CDR3 is made up of 17 amino acids. Germline V CDR1 and CDR2: LNHNV, YYDKDF (reference sequence). CDR3 bases: TGTGCCACCAGCAGAGATGGCGGGGAGGTTTTTATAAATGAGCAGTTCTTC. Translating it yields CATSRDGGEVFINEQFF.

The chain has TRBV21-1 and TRBJ2-7; TRBD1, as called in the table, went unchecked against the DNA. TRBV21-1 is marked as a pseudogene. The CDR3 length is 18 residues. CDR3 sequence (DNA): TGTGCCAGCAGCAAAGAGGAGAAACAGGGGGATTTCGCCTACGAGCAGTACTTC. This sequence encodes CASSKEEKQGDFAYEQYF.

This clone showed up just a few times. The chain joins TRBV7-2 to TRBJ2-1, with 9 nucleotides matching TRBD2. CDR1 is SGHTA, CDR2 FQGNSA, per germline. The CDR3 is 17 amino acids. The V and J ends lost 3 bases and 7 bases, in that order; junction bases with no gene match: 13. CDR3 loop: CASSFLSGSFAGNEQFF. The CDR3 DNA is TGTGCCAGCAGCTTTCTTAGCGGGAGTTTTGCGGGGAATGAGCAGTTCTTC.

This clone has only one observation. The chain employs TRBV30 and TRBJ2-7, with TRBD1 matching over 8 bases. J lost 4 bases, V lost 7 bases, and 12 bases had no gene match. Germline V gene lookup returns CDR1 GTSNPN and CDR2 SVGIG (reference sequence). This CDR3 spans 14 amino acids. The CDR3 is CASTYGQGPYEQYF. The CDR3 region has the DNA TGTGCCTCAACCTACGGACAGGGTCCTTACGAGCAGTACTTC.